These 17 T cell receptor beta chains came from one sample sequenced in a study of blood T cell repertoires in COVID-19. Assay used: immunoSEQ multiplex PCR; TCRdb lists only in-frame clones, some missing. The table shows over 150,000 clones, with 70% to 85% occurring only once. The source material was peripheral blood. These receptors came from a man aged 60 to 69 with COVID-19, enrolled during active disease.

This clone was recorded a few times. This chain connects TRBV11-3 to TRBJ2-7; D perhaps matches TRBD2 (7 bases). This CDR3 is built from 15 residues. CDR1 SGHNT and CDR2 YENEEA come from the germline V gene. The V end was cut by 5 bases, the J end by 3 bases, with 17 bases between. The CDR3 is CASSVGGVPIYEQYF. The CDR3 DNA follows: TGTGCCAGCAGCGTAGGGGGGGTCCCCATCTACGAGCAGTACTTC.

The chain couples TRBV19 to TRBJ1-1; D remains unclear. The V gene lost 4 bases and the J gene lost 5 bases, with 11 bases spanning the gap. The CDR3 sequence is 13 residues long. Germline assignment: CDR1 LNHDA and CDR2 SQIVND (reference sequence). In nucleotides, the CDR3 is TGTGCCAGTAGTAACGAGGCGAGGACTGAAGCTTTCTTT. This codes for CASSNEARTEAFF.

The genes are TRBV19 and TRBJ2-7, with a weak D call TRBD1 (5 bases). The germline gives CDR1 LNHDA, CDR2 SQIVND (reference sequence). This CDR3 region has 13 residues. V shed 3 bases and J shed 3 bases, with 9 bases lying between them. This chain's CDR3 is CASSIKGDYEQYF. CDR3 coding DNA: TGTGCCAGTAGTATTAAAGGGGACTACGAGCAGTACTTC.

This rearrangement joins TRBV7-2 to TRBJ2-3; D is unresolved. V was pared by 2 bases and J by 0 bases, with 12 bases between. CDR1 SGHTA and CDR2 FQGNSA come from the germline V gene. The CDR3 runs 16 residues. The CDR3 coding sequence is TGTGCCAGCAGCTTAATGGGCAGCTATAGCACAGATACGCAGTATTTT. Translation gives CASSLMGSYSTDTQYF.

The chain carries TRBV7-8 and TRBJ1-1; D may be TRBD1 (6 bases). This CDR3 is built from 14 residues. Germline V lookup: CDR1 SGHVS, CDR2 FQNEAQ. V lost 1 base and J lost 0, with 6 bases in between. The CDR3 reads CASSLDRVNTEAFF. The CDR3 coding sequence is TGTGCCAGCAGCTTAGACAGGGTGAACACTGAAGCTTTCTTT.

V gene TRBV24-1 combines with J gene TRBJ1-1, with 8 bases aligning to TRBD1. There are 15 residues in the CDR3. J gave up 1 base and V 7 bases, and 7 bases lay outside the gene matches. Germline values: CDR1 KGHDR, CDR2 SFDVKD. CDR3 loop: CATRGSGGRNTEAFF. CDR3 DNA: TGTGCCACCAGAGGTTCAGGGGGCAGGAACACTGAAGCTTTCTTT.

V usage is TRBV5-5 and J usage is TRBJ2-2; D gene uncertain. Trimming stripped 5 bases from V and 1 base from J, with 18 bases between. This CDR3 comprises 17 residues. Germline CDR1 reads SGHKS; CDR2 reads YYEKEE (reference sequence). The CDR3 DNA follows: TGTGCCAGCAGGCCGATCGTGAGTTATAAGAACACCGGGGAGCTGTTTTTT. This translates into CASRPIVSYKNTGELFF. The full variable domain, with the rest looked up from reference TRBV5-5 and TRBJ2-2, is DAGVTQSPTHLIKTRGQQVTLRCSPISGHKSVSWYQQVLGQGPQFIFQYYEKEERGRGNFPDRFSARQFPNYSSELNVNALLLGDSALYLCASRPIVSYKNTGELFFGEGSRLTVL.

CDR3 amino acids: CASSPGPAGGSYEQYF. The CDR3 region has the DNA TGTGCCAGCAGCCCAGGGCCAGCGGGAGGCTCCTACGAGCAGTACTTC. This chain links TRBV7-8 with TRBJ2-7; 9 bases fit TRBD2. Germline assignment: CDR1 SGHVS and CDR2 FQNEAQ. The V gene end was trimmed by 5 bases and the J gene end by 0 bases; junction bases not matched to a gene: 8. The CDR3 loop spans 16 amino acids. The complete variable domain, with remaining parts taken from reference TRBV7-8 and TRBJ2-7, reads GAGVSQSPRYKVAKRGQDVALRCDPISGHVSLFWYQQALGQGPEFLTYFQNEAQLDKSGLPSDRFFAERPEGSVSTLKIQRTQQEDSAVYLCASSPGPAGGSYEQYFGPGTRLTVT.

This clone appeared once. This chain links TRBV4-2 with TRBJ1-3, with D unresolved. The length of the CDR3 is 13 residues. Germline CDR1 is LGHNA and CDR2 is YNFKEQ. V was pared by 4 bases and J by 0 bases, with 4 bases between. The CDR3 nucleotides are TGTGCCAGCAGCCCCCGCTCTGGAAACACCATATATTTT. Translation gives CASSPRSGNTIYF.

The chain carries TRBV7-6 and TRBJ2-2; no clear D gene. Trimming removed 1 base from V and 0 bases from J, with 9 bases in between. CDR3 length: 16 residues. Looked up from germline, CDR1 is SGHVS and CDR2 is FNYEAQ. The CDR3 sequence is CASSLELNANTGELFF. The CDR3 coding sequence is TGTGCCAGCAGCTTAGAGCTTAACGCGAACACCGGGGAGCTGTTTTTT.

The chain links TRBV12-3 or TRBV12-4 to TRBJ1-1; D is perhaps TRBD1 (5 bases). The CDR3 has 12 residues. V was cut by 8 bases and J by 5 bases, with 12 bases left in between. CDR3: CASSGGRTEAFF. CDR3 DNA: TGTGCCAGCTCGGGGGGTAGGACTGAAGCTTTCTTT.

The chain joins TRBV18 to TRBJ1-2, with a weak D call TRBD1 (6 bases). V was shortened by 4 bases and J by 7 bases, with 19 bases between the two germline ends. This CDR3 comprises 15 residues. CDR1 and CDR2 from the germline V gene are KGHSH and LQKENI. In DNA, the CDR3 is TGTGCCAGCTCACAACAGGGAAAAGTATATGCTGGCTACACCTTC. Its protein is CASSQQGKVYAGYTF.

With respect to this clone: The same CDR3 is also encoded by other DNA sequences in this sample. This chain joins TRBV7-2 and TRBJ1-5; D is uncertain. Germline CDR1 is SGHTA and CDR2 is FQGNSA. V was trimmed by 1 base and J by 3 bases, leaving 7 bases between them. The length of the CDR3 is 14 residues. CDR3 in amino acids: CASSLGQLNQPQHF. For the CDR3, the DNA is TGTGCCAGCAGCTTAGGTCAACTCAATCAGCCCCAGCATTTT.

The chain uses TRBV6-5 and TRBJ1-1; TRBD1 might be the D (5 bases). The CDR3 extends over 14 amino acids. The V and J ends lost 2 bases and 6 bases respectively, with 13 bases between them. The germline V gene has CDR1 MNHEY and CDR2 SVGAGI. The CDR3 loop is CASSYARGTAEAFF. CDR3 nucleotide sequence: TGTGCCAGCAGTTACGCGCGGGGGACGGCTGAAGCTTTCTTT.

A few counts support this clone. The rearrangement uses TRBV6-5 and TRBJ1-2, with 8 bases lining up with TRBD1. The CDR3 consists of 14 residues. Trimming cost V 2 bases and J 7 bases; bases outside gene matches: 6. Germline assignment: CDR1 MNHEY and CDR2 SVGAGI. Here the CDR3 DNA reads TGTGCCAGCAGTTACACAGGACAGGGCTCTGGCTACACCTTC. Amino acids: CASSYTGQGSGYTF.

The chain employs TRBV5-5 and TRBJ1-6; weak D call: TRBD1 (6 bases). V lost 0 bases to trimming and J lost 10 bases, with 26 bases between them. Germline CDR1 SGHKS, CDR2 YYEKEE (reference sequence). The length of the CDR3 is 19 residues. The CDR3 reads CASSLVGSGGRLPGSPLHF. The CDR3 region has the DNA TGTGCCAGCAGCTTGGTGGGGTCGGGGGGCAGGCTGCCAGGGTCACCCCTCCACTTT.

The chain combines TRBV7-2 with TRBJ1-2, with a possible D match to TRBD1 (5 bases). Germline-derived CDR1 and CDR2 are SGHTA and FQGNSA. The germline V and J ends were trimmed by 5 bases and 4 bases, with 14 bases remaining between them. This CDR3 contains 14 residues. The CDR3 DNA is TGTGCCAGCAGCCCCGGGCAGGGCCTCTATGGCTACACCTTC. Its protein product is CASSPGQGLYGYTF.